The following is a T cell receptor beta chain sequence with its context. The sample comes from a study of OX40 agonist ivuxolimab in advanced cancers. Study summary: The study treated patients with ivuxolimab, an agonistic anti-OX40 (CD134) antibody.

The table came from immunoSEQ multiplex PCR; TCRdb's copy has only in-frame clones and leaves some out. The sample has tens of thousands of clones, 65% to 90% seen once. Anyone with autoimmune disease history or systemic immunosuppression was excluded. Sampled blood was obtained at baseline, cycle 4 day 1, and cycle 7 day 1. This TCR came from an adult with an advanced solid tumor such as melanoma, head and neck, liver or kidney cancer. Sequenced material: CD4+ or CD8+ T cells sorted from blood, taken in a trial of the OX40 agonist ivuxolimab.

This CDR3 is CASRASFDRAYGYTF. CDR3 in DNA: TGCGCCAGCAGAGCTAGTTTCGACAGGGCCTATGGCTACACCTTC. This chain uses TRBV5-1 with TRBJ1-2, with 7 bases fitting TRBD1. The germline CDR1 and CDR2 sequences are SGHRS and YFSETQ. This CDR3 contains 15 residues. V was pared by 5 bases and J by 4 bases, with 11 bases of the junction left unmatched.